The 29 T cell receptor beta chains presented below share a single source sample, sequenced in a study of cytomegalovirus exposure and HLA in healthy donors. The PCR used 60 Vbeta and 13 Jbeta primers. The method was immunoSEQ multiplex PCR; TCRdb's version includes in-frame clones alone and lacks a portion of them. The table includes roughly 180,000 clones, less than 90% detected once. Source material: PBMCs. These receptors came from a girl aged 5 to 17 in good health and CMV-seropositive.

The chain joins TRBV5-6 to TRBJ1-2; no clear D. CDR3 size: 12 residues. Germline lookup yields CDR1 SGHDT and CDR2 YYEEEE. V lost 0 bases, J lost 5 bases, and 5 bases lay in between. CDR3 in amino acids: CASSLDSYGYTF. The CDR3 DNA is TGTGCCAGCAGCTTGGACAGTTATGGCTACACCTTC.

This chain joins TRBV9 and TRBJ2-1, with 10 bases identical to TRBD2. J was trimmed by 7 bases and V by 4 bases; bases with no gene match: 8. This CDR3 comprises 15 residues. Germline-derived CDR1 and CDR2 are SGDLS and YYNGEE. CDR3 amino acids: CASSSSGRARNEQFF. The CDR3 region has the DNA TGTGCCAGCAGCTCAAGCGGGAGGGCCAGGAATGAGCAGTTCTTC. Drawing the rest from reference TRBV9 and TRBJ2-1, the complete variable domain is DSGVTQTPKHLITATGQRVTLRCSPRSGDLSVYWYQQSLDQGLQFLIQYYNGEERAKGNILERFSAQQFPDLHSELNLSSLELGDSALYFCASSSSGRARNEQFFGPGTRLTVL.

The chain has TRBV7-9 and TRBJ2-7, with 10 nucleotides matching TRBD1. Trimming cost V 1 base and J 3 bases; bases outside gene matches: 6. Germline assignment: CDR1 SEHNR and CDR2 FQNEAQ (reference sequence). The CDR3 runs to 16 residues. CDR3 DNA: TGTGCCAGCAGCTTAGGCCAGACAGGGGGCAACTACGAGCAGTACTTC. As protein: CASSLGQTGGNYEQYF.

V is TRBV5-1 and J is TRBJ2-5; the match to TRBD1 covers 9 bases. After removal of 0 bases from V and 4 bases from J, the junction contained 4 bases not matched to a gene. CDR3 length: 15 amino acids. The germline CDR1 and CDR2 sequences are SGHRS and YFSETQ. CDR3 residues: CASSLDRGRLETQYF. The CDR3 DNA is TGCGCCAGCAGCTTGGACAGGGGGCGCTTAGAGACCCAGTACTTC.

This clone was observed a single time. V gene TRBV11-2 combines with J gene TRBJ2-7; no clear D gene. Germline V gives CDR1 SGHAT, CDR2 FQNNGV. The CDR3 sequence is 15 residues long. V was pared by 7 bases and J by 7 bases, with 23 bases between. This CDR3 reads CASKGPPGPPREQYF. In nucleotides, the CDR3 is TGTGCCAGCAAAGGTCCCCCCGGCCCCCCTAGGGAGCAGTACTTC.

The J gene is TRBJ1-3, the V gene TRBV28, with TRBD1 as a possible D gene (6 bases). Germline V lookup: CDR1 MDHEN, CDR2 SYDVKM. The CDR3 is 16 residues long. The V gene lost 3 bases and the J gene lost 0 bases, with 12 bases spanning the gap. The CDR3 sequence: CASSLGQISSGNTIYF. For the CDR3, the DNA is TGTGCCAGCAGTTTGGGACAAATTTCCTCTGGAAACACCATATATTTT. Full variable domain (rest looked up from reference TRBV28 and TRBJ1-3): DVKVTQSSRYLVKRTGEKVFLECVQDMDHENMFWYRQDPGLGLRLIYFSYDVKMKEKGDIPEGYSVSREKKERFSLILESASTNQTSMYLCASSLGQISSGNTIYFGEGSWLTVV.

J is TRBJ2-4 and V is TRBV5-5, with D perhaps matching TRBD2 (5 bases). Germline V gives CDR1 SGHKS, CDR2 YYEKEE (reference sequence). V dropped 4 bases and J dropped 0 bases, with 14 bases sitting between them. The CDR3 runs 16 residues. The CDR3 protein is CASSAAGLPAKNIQYF. The CDR3 DNA reads TGTGCCAGCAGCGCAGCCGGACTCCCAGCCAAAAACATTCAGTACTTC.

This clone turned up a few times. The chain links TRBV7-9 to TRBJ1-2; the match to TRBD1 covers 7 bases. The CDR3 extends over 13 amino acids. The J segment lost 4 bases and the V segment lost 11 bases, leaving 10 bases of the junction unmatched. Germline assignment: CDR1 SEHNR and CDR2 FQNEAQ (reference sequence). The chain's CDR3 is CALDGDRAYGYTF. The CDR3 nucleotides read TGTGCCCTCGACGGGGACAGAGCCTATGGCTACACCTTC.

V is TRBV9 and J is TRBJ1-2; D remains ambiguous. Deletions cut 0 bases from V and 4 bases from J, with 10 bases between. Germline V gives CDR1 SGDLS, CDR2 YYNGEE. The CDR3 is 14 residues long. CDR3 nucleotides: TGTGCCAGCAGCGTAGGCGGGGAAGGCTATGGCTACACCTTC. As protein: CASSVGGEGYGYTF.

CDR3 bases: TGTGCCTGGGGGGGGATCCTCTCTGGAAACACCATATATTTT. Its translation is CAWGGILSGNTIYF. The chain recombines TRBV30 with TRBJ1-3, with TRBD1 as a possible D gene (5 bases). V was pared by 5 bases and J by 0 bases, with 11 bases between. This CDR3 has 14 amino acids. Looked up from germline, CDR1 is GTSNPN and CDR2 is SVGIG (reference sequence).

This clone has more than one count but fewer than ten. The V gene is TRBV6-1, the J gene TRBJ1-2, with D possibly being TRBD1 (5 bases). Per germline, CDR1 MNHNS and CDR2 SASEGT. V was clipped by 9 bases and J by 6 bases, with 23 bases between them. This CDR3 is built from 15 residues. The CDR3 DNA sequence: TGTGCCAGTCCCGTACAGGCGGGGACTGAGAATGGCTACACCTTC. Amino acids: CASPVQAGTENGYTF.

Of note for this clone: The junction departs from the called germline gene at one end, perhaps through a read error. The rearrangement links TRBV7-2 to TRBJ2-7, with D possibly matching TRBD1 (5 bases). This CDR3 comprises 12 residues. Germline values: CDR1 SGHTA, CDR2 FQGNSA. DNA for the CDR3: TGTGCCAGCAGCCCGCCGGCGGCAGGGCCAAACTTC. Translated: CASSPPAAGPNF.

This clone has just a few counts. This chain uses TRBV2 with TRBJ2-7; 8 bases align to TRBD2. There are 13 residues in the CDR3. V shed 10 bases and J 5 bases; nucleotides not matched to a gene: 10. CDR1 is SNHLY and CDR2 is FYNNEI in the germline V gene. The CDR3 loop is CATHMPGGDEQYF. The DNA for the CDR3 is TGTGCCACCCACATGCCGGGAGGGGACGAGCAGTACTTC.

The V gene is TRBV6-1, the J gene TRBJ2-7; TRBD2 might be the D (7 bases). The CDR3 is 15 residues long. V was pared by 1 base and J by 2 bases, with 12 bases between. Germline loops: CDR1 MNHNS, CDR2 SASEGT. This chain's CDR3 is CASSEDAGAPYEQYF. CDR3 coding DNA: TGTGCCAGCAGTGAAGACGCGGGGGCACCCTACGAGCAGTACTTC.

This clone was observed a few times. The chain carries TRBV6-5 and TRBJ1-4, with no clear D. CDR3 length: 12 residues. V gave up 7 bases and J gave up 6 bases, with 9 bases separating them. The germline CDR1 and CDR2 sequences are MNHEY and SVGAGI. CDR3 in amino acids: CASKRGDEKLFF. The CDR3 DNA is TGTGCCAGCAAACGGGGAGATGAAAAACTGTTTTTT.

This sequence joins TRBV10-1 and TRBJ2-1, with D maybe TRBD2 (5 bases). CDR3 length: 16 amino acids. Trimming left V 2 bases short and J 2 bases short, with 13 bases between. Germline V CDR1 and CDR2: WNHNN, SYGVQD (reference sequence). The CDR3 region is CASSENTAGTYNEQFF. The DNA of the CDR3 is TGCGCCAGCAGTGAGAATACGGCGGGTACCTACAATGAGCAGTTCTTC.

This chain's CDR3 is CASRERLSSYNEQFF. CDR3 bases: TGCGCCAGCCGGGAGCGGTTGAGCTCCTACAATGAGCAGTTCTTC. This chain links TRBV10-2 with TRBJ2-1, with a weak D call TRBD2 (6 bases). The CDR3 contains 15 residues. Germline V gives CDR1 WSHSY, CDR2 SAAADI. V lost 8 bases to trimming and J lost 0 bases, with 14 bases between them.

The chain links TRBV30 to TRBJ2-7; D is undetermined. In germline, CDR1 is GTSNPN, CDR2 SVGIG (reference sequence). Trimming took off 0 bases at V and 4 bases at J, with 4 bases between the two ends. The CDR3 spans 11 residues. DNA of the CDR3: TGTGCCTGGAGTGTACTATACGAGCAGTACTTC. This encodes CAWSVLYEQYF. Drawing the rest from reference TRBV30 and TRBJ2-7, the complete variable domain is SQTIHQWPATLVQPVGSPLSLECTVEGTSNPNLYWYRQAAGRGLQLLFYSVGIGQISSEVPQNLSASRPQDRQFILSSKKLLLSDSGFYLCAWSVLYEQYFGPGTRLTVT.

The DNA of the CDR3 is TGCGCCAGCAGCTTGACTAGCGGGACCGTCCTTGGGCCCTACGAGCAGTACTTC. Translation: CASSLTSGTVLGPYEQYF. V gene TRBV5-1 combines with J gene TRBJ2-7; 10 positions match TRBD2. V lost 1 base to trimming and J lost 2 bases; unmatched junction nucleotides: 12. CDR1 and CDR2 (germline): SGHRS, YFSETQ. The CDR3 consists of 18 residues.

The genes are TRBV30 and TRBJ1-5; 8 positions match TRBD1. V dropped 0 bases and J dropped 0; count of bases not matched to a gene: 10. This CDR3 is built from 18 residues. Germline V gives CDR1 GTSNPN, CDR2 SVGIG (reference sequence). CDR3 in amino acids: CAWSVGAGGGYSNQPQHF. The CDR3 DNA reads TGTGCCTGGAGTGTAGGGGCAGGGGGCGGGTATAGCAATCAGCCCCAGCATTTT.

The CDR3 sequence: CASSPTHGNYGYTF. Written as DNA, the CDR3 is TGTGCCAGCAGCCCGACCCACGGGAACTATGGCTACACCTTC. The V and J genes are TRBV5-6 and TRBJ1-2, with D hard to call. Trimming took 4 bases from V and 2 from J, leaving 12 bases between them. The germline gives CDR1 SGHDT, CDR2 YYEEEE. The CDR3 spans 14 residues.

CDR3 sequence reads: CASSSLAGGHNSHNEQFF. The DNA for the CDR3 is TGTGCCAGCAGCTCCCTAGCGGGAGGGCACAATTCCCACAATGAGCAGTTCTTC. The J gene is TRBJ2-1, the V gene TRBV7-9; 12 bases are a match to TRBD2. Germline V lookup: CDR1 SEHNR, CDR2 FQNEAQ (reference sequence). The junction had 12 bases not matched to a gene; V was cut back by 4 bases and J by 5 bases. This CDR3 has 18 amino acids.

V and J are TRBV7-9 and TRBJ1-5; D possibly corresponds to TRBD1 (5 bases). V lost 0 bases, J lost 6 bases, and 6 bases lay in between. There are 13 residues in the CDR3. CDR1 and CDR2 (germline): SEHNR, FQNEAQ (reference sequence). The CDR3 coding sequence is TGTGCCAGCAGCTTAGCGCAGGGTCAGCCCCAGCATTTT. Translated: CASSLAQGQPQHF.

This rearrangement joins TRBV30 to TRBJ1-4, with D tentatively TRBD1 (5 bases). The CDR3 runs 13 residues. V lost 3 bases and J lost 5, with 10 bases in between. CDR1 is GTSNPN, CDR2 SVGIG, per germline (reference sequence). The CDR3 spells CAWRTEYNEKLFF. The CDR3 DNA reads as TGTGCCTGGAGGACAGAATACAATGAAAAACTGTTTTTT.

This chain links TRBV7-3 with TRBJ2-1; 10 bases map to TRBD2. Germline-derived CDR1 and CDR2 are SGHTA and FQGTGA. The CDR3 sequence is 15 residues long. With 6 bases clipped from V and 4 bases from J, the junction kept 6 bases outside the gene matches. Here the CDR3 reads CASSSGLAVYNEQFF. CDR3 bases: TGTGCCAGCAGTTCCGGACTAGCGGTTTACAATGAGCAGTTCTTC.

This clone appeared a few times. V gene TRBV21-1 combines with J gene TRBJ2-1; the table names TRBD2, a call not compared with the DNA. TRBV21-1 is a listed pseudogene. The CDR3 is made up of 16 amino acids. The CDR3 protein is CASSKSVTSGSLEQFF. Here the CDR3 DNA reads TGTGCCAGCAGCAAATCGGTGACTAGCGGGAGTTTAGAGCAGTTCTTC.

The chain uses TRBV19 and TRBJ1-5; D remains unclear. V lost 1 base and J 8 bases, leaving 15 bases between the germline ends. Germline assignment: CDR1 LNHDA and CDR2 SQIVND (reference sequence). CDR3 length: 15 residues. The DNA of the CDR3 is TGTGCCAGTAGTATAGTCCCCGGCGGATTAAAGCCCCAGCATTTT. It translates to CASSIVPGGLKPQHF.

V and J are TRBV6-6 and TRBJ1-2; 7 bases are shared with TRBD1. Germline lookup yields CDR1 MNHNY and CDR2 SVGAGI (reference sequence). Trimming took 6 bases from V and 4 from J; bases not matched to a gene: 8. The CDR3 runs 14 residues. The CDR3 DNA is TGTGCCAGCAGACCGGGACAGCGGAGCTATGGCTACACCTTC. Translated, it gives CASRPGQRSYGYTF.

This chain links TRBV19 with TRBJ1-1, with D hard to call. The germline V and J ends were trimmed by 3 bases and 3 bases, with 14 bases remaining between them. The CDR3 is 15 amino acids. Germline-derived CDR1 and CDR2 are LNHDA and SQIVND (reference sequence). The CDR3: CASSISGVVYTEAFF. CDR3 sequence (DNA): TGTGCCAGTAGTATCTCCGGGGTAGTGTACACTGAAGCTTTCTTT.